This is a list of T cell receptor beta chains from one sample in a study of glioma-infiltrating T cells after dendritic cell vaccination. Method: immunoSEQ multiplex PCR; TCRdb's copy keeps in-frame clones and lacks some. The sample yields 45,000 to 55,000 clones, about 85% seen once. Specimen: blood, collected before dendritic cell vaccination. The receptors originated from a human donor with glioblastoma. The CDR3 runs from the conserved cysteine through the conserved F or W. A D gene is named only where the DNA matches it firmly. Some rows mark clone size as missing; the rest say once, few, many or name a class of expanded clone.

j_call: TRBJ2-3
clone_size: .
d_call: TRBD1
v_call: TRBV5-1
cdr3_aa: CASSGTGGGPTDTQYF
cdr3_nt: TGCGCCAGCAGCGGTACAGGGGGTGGCCCCACAGATACGCAGTATTTT

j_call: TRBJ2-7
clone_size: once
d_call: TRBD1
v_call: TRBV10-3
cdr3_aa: CAIRLDRASYEQYF
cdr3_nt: TGTGCCATCAGACTCGACAGGGCCTCCTACGAGCAGTACTTC

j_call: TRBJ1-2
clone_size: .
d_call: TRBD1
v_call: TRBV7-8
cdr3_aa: CASSLFPDRARGYTF
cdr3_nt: TGTGCCAGCAGCCTCTTTCCGGACAGGGCTAGAGGCTACACCTTC

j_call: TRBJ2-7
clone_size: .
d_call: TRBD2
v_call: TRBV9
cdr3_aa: CASSVGVGGVGEQYF
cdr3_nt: TGTGCCAGCAGCGTAGGGGTGGGAGGGGTGGGAGAGCAGTACTTC

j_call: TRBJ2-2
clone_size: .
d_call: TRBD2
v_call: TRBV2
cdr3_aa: CATTHQSGGNTGELFF
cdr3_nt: TGTGCCACCACCCACCAGAGCGGGGGGAACACCGGGGAGCTGTTTTTT

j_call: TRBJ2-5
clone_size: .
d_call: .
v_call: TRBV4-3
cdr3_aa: CASSQDGRLDGQETQYF
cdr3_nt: TGCGCCAGCAGCCAAGATGGGAGGCTGGATGGGCAAGAGACCCAGTACTTC

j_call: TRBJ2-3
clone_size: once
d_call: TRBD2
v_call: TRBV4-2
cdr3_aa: CASSQWLAGGPTDTQYF
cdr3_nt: TGTGCCAGCAGCCAATGGCTGGCGGGGGGTCCCACCGATACGCAGTATTTT

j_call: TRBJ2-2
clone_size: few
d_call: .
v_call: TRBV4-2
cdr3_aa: CASSQESSFTGELFF
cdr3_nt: TGTGCCAGCAGCCAAGAGTCTAGCTTCACCGGGGAGCTGTTTTTT

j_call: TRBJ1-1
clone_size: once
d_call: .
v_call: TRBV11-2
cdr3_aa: CASRRPGQRDTEAFF
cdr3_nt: TGTGCCAGCAGACGACCGGGACAAAGGGACACTGAAGCTTTCTTT

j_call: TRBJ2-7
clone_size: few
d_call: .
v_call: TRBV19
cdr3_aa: CASSGQPFSYEQYF
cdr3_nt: TGTGCCAGTAGTGGACAGCCATTCTCCTACGAGCAGTACTTC

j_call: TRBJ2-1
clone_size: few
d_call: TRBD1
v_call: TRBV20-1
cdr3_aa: CSARPGGEEFF
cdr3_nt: TGCAGTGCTAGACCAGGGGGCGAGGAGTTCTTC

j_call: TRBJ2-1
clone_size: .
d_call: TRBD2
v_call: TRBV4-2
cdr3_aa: CASSQVGLAGNNEQFF
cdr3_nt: TGTGCCAGCAGCCAAGTAGGGCTAGCGGGAAACAATGAGCAGTTCTTC

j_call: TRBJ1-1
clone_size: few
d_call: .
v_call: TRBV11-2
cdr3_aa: CASSPRGTEAFF
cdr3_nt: TGTGCCAGCAGCCCAAGGGGCACTGAAGCTTTCTTT

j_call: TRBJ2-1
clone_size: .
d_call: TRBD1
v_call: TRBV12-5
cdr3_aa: CASGTDRNEQFF
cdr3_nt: TGTGCTAGTGGAACGGACAGGAATGAGCAGTTCTTC

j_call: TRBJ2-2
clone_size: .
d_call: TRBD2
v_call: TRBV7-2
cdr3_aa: CASSLGDYSSGELFF
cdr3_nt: TGTGCCAGCAGCTTAGGGGACTATAGCTCCGGGGAGCTGTTTTTT

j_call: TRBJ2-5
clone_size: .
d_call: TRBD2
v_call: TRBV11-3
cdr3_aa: CASSTGLAGEKKTQYF
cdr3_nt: TGTGCCAGCAGTACTGGGCTAGCGGGCGAGAAGAAGACCCAGTACTTC

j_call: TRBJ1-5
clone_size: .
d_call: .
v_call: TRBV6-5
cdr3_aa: CASSRDFSNQPQHF
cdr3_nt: TGTGCCAGCAGCAGGGATTTTTCCAATCAGCCCCAGCATTTT

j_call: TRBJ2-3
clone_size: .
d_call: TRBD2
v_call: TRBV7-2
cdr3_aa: CASSRTSGGRTDTQYF
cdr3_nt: TGTGCCAGCAGCCGGACTAGCGGGGGACGCACAGATACGCAGTATTTT

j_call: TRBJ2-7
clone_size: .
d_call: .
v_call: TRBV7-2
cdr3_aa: CASSLGGRFFPYEQYF
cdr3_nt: TGTGCCAGCAGCTTAGGGGGCAGGTTTTTTCCCTACGAGCAGTACTTC

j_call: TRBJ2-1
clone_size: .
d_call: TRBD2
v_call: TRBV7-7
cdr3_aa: CASSLEPASGRAGNNEQFF
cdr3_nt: TGTGCTAGCAGCTTAGAGCCGGCTAGCGGGAGGGCCGGCAACAATGAGCAGTTCTTC

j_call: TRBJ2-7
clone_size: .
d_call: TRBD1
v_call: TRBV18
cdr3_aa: CASSPGTGKMYEQYF
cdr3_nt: TGTGCCAGCTCACCCGGGACAGGGAAAATGTACGAGCAGTACTTC

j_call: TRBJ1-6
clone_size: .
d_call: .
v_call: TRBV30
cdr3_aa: CAWSPSRRAGFSPLHF
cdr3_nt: TGTGCCTGGAGTCCCTCCCGGCGGGCAGGATTTTCACCCCTCCACTTT

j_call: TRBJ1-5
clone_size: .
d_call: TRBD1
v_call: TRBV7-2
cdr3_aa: CASSSGQNQPQHF
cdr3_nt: TGTGCCAGCAGCTCGGGACAGAATCAGCCCCAGCATTTT

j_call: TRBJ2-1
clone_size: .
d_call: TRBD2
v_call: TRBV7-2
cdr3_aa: CASSQSGGNNEQFF
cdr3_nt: TGTGCCAGCAGCCAAAGCGGGGGGAACAATGAGCAGTTCTTC

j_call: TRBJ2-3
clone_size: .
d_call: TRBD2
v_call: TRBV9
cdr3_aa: CASSVHGLAGTTDTQYF
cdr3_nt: TGTGCCAGCAGCGTACACGGACTAGCGGGGACCACAGATACGCAGTATTTT

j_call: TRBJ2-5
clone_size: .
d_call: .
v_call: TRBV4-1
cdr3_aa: CASSLSYGPLVQYF
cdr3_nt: TGCGCCAGCAGCCTCTCTTATGGCCCGTTGGTCCAGTACTTC

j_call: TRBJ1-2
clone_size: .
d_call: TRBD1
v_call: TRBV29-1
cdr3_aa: CSVGDRALGYTF
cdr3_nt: TGCAGCGTCGGAGACAGGGCCCTTGGCTACACCTTC

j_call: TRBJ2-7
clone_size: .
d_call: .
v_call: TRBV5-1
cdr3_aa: CASSLDQKSSYEQYF
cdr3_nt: TGCGCCAGCAGCTTGGACCAAAAGAGCTCCTACGAGCAGTACTTC

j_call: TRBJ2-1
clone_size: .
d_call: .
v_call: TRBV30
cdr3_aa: CAWSVLLGHNEQFF
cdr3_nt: TGTGCCTGGAGTGTACTTCTGGGGCACAATGAGCAGTTCTTC

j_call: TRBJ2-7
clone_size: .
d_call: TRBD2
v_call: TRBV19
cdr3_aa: CASTTSGNYEQYF
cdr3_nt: TGTGCCAGCACGACTAGCGGGAACTACGAGCAGTACTTC

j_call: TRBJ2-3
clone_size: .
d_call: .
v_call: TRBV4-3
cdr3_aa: CASSQGLADTQYF
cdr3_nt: TGCGCCAGCAGCCAAGGGCTAGCGGATACGCAGTATTTT

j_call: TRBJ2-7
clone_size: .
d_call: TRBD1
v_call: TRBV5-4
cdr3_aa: CASSSIDRGLYEQYF
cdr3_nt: TGTGCCAGCAGCTCTATCGACAGGGGGCTCTACGAGCAGTACTTC

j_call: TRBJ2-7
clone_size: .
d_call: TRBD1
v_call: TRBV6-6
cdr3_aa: CASSPGQGIYEQYF
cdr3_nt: TGTGCCAGCAGTCCTGGACAGGGCATCTACGAGCAGTACTTC

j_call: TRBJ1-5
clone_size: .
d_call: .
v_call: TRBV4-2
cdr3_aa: CASSQDRGGYQHF
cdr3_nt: TGTGCCAGCAGCCAAGATCGGGGGGGTTACCAGCATTTT

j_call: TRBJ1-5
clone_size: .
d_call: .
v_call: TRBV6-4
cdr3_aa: CASNQMYSNQPQHF
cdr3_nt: TGTGCCAGCAATCAGATGTATAGCAATCAGCCCCAGCATTTT

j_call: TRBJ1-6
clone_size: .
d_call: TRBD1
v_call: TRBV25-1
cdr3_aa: CASSGQGYSPLHF
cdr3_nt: TGTGCCAGCAGTGGACAGGGTTATTCCCCCCTCCACTTT

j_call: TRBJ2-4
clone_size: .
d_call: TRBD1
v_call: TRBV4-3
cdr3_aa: CASSQEFSDRSVQYF
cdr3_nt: TGCGCCAGCAGCCAAGAATTCTCGGACAGGTCTGTTCAGTACTTC

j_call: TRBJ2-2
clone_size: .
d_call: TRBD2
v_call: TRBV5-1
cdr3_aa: CASSLRTSGSRGTGELFF
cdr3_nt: TGCGCCAGCAGTCTTCGGACTAGCGGGAGCAGGGGCACCGGGGAGCTGTTTTTT

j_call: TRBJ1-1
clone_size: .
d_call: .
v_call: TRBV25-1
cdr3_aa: CASSELDGLRAEAFF
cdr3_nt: TGTGCCAGCAGTGAACTTGACGGCCTGAGGGCTGAAGCTTTCTTT

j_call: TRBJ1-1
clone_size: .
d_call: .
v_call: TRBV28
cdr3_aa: CASTLLGGRREAFF
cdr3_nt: TGTGCCAGCACCCTACTGGGGGGGCGCAGAGAAGCTTTCTTT

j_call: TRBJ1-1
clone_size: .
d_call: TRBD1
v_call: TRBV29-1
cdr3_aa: CSARTGGWPTEAFF
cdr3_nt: TGCAGCGCTCGGACAGGGGGCTGGCCAACTGAAGCTTTCTTT

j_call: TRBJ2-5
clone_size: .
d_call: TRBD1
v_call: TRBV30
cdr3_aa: CASRDSPSQTQYF
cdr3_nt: TGTGCCTCCCGGGACAGCCCCTCGCAGACCCAGTACTTC

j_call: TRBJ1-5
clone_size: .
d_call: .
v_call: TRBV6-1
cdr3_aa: CASSQGRTGNQPQHF
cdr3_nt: TGTGCCAGCAGTCAGGGGCGGACGGGCAATCAGCCCCAGCATTTT

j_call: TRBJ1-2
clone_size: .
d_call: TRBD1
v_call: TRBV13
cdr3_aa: CASSLRDRKGYGYTF
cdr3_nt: TGTGCCAGCAGTCTCCGGGACAGGAAGGGGTATGGCTACACCTTC

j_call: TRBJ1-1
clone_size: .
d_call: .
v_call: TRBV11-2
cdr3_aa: CASSFDINTEAFF
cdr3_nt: TGTGCCAGCAGCTTCGACATAAACACTGAAGCTTTCTTT

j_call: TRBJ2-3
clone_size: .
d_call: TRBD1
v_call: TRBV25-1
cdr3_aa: CASSERLGGTGGDTQYF
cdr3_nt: TGTGCCAGCAGTGAAAGGCTCGGTGGGACAGGGGGAGATACGCAGTATTTT

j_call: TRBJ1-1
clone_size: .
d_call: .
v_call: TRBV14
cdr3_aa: CASSQDGVGLGANTEAFF
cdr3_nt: TGTGCCAGCAGCCAAGATGGGGTAGGCCTTGGGGCTAACACTGAAGCTTTCTTT

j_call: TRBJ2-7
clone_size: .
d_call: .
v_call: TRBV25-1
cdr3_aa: CASSPHEQYF
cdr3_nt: TGTGCCAGCAGTCCCCATGAGCAGTACTTC

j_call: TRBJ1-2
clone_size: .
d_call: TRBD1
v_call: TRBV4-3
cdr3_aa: CASSQESRGYGYTF
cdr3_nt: TGCGCCAGCAGCCAGGAATCCAGGGGGTACGGCTACACCTTC

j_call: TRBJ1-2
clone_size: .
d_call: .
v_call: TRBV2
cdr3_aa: CASSQPTRNGYTF
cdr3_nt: TGTGCCAGCAGTCAACCGACTCGTAATGGCTACACCTTC

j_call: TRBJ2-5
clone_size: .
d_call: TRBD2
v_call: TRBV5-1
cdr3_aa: CASKTSGGEETQYF
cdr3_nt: TGCGCCAGCAAGACTAGCGGGGGGGAAGAGACCCAGTACTTC

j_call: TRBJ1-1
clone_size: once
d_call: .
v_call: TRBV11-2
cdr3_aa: CASSLQWGRNTEAFF
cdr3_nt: TGTGCCAGCAGTTTACAGTGGGGCAGGAACACTGAAGCTTTCTTT

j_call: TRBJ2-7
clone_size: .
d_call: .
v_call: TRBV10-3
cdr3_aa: CAISVGGYEQYF
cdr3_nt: TGTGCCATCAGTGTAGGCGGATACGAGCAGTACTTC

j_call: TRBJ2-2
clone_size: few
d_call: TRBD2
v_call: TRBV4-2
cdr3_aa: CASSPWTSGGVNTGELFF
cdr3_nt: TGTGCCAGCAGCCCCTGGACTAGCGGGGGGGTTAACACCGGGGAGCTGTTTTTT

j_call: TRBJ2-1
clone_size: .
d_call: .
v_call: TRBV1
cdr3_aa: CTSSQGAGSTSYNEQFF
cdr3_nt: TGCACCAGCAGCCAAGGGGCAGGGTCCACGTCCTACAATGAGCAGTTCTTC

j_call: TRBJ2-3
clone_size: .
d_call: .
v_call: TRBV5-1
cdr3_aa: CASSRDRLGGTDTQYF
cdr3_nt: TGCGCCAGCAGCCGAGATCGACTAGGGGGCACAGATACGCAGTATTTT

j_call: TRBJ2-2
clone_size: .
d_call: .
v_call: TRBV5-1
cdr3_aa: CASSFAGYGELFF
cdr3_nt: TGCGCCAGCAGCTTCGCGGGATACGGGGAGCTGTTTTTT

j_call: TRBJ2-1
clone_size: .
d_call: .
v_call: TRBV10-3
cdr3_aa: CAIRTNRDNLFF
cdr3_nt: TGTGCCATCAGGACAAACCGGGACAATCTGTTCTTC

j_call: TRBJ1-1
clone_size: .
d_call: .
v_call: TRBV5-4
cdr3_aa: CALRRGGSPTEAFF
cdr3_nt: TGTGCCCTACGGCGGGGGGGGAGTCCCACTGAAGCTTTCTTT